This TCR beta chain emerged from a study of early T cells in non-severe SARS-CoV-2 infection. Study-level points and caveats: In VDJdb matching, anti-spike CD8 responses were favored while private and CD4 specificities went missing.

The library protocol tagged individual cDNA molecules with unique molecular identifiers. TCRdb re-analysed the 5' RACE reads in MiXCR, keeping a single row per CDR3 protein. The sample records around 78,000 distinct CDR3 sequences, over 11% being singletons. To note about this clonotype: Its specificity is not known.

Specimen: whole blood. The source is an adult who was a healthcare worker with PCR-confirmed SARS-CoV-2 infection or an uninfected control (not recorded which).

This CDR3 reads CASSPQLALVGAKETQYF. In DNA form, the CDR3 reads TGTGCCAGCAGCCCCCAGTTGGCCCTTGTGGGCGCCAAAGAGACCCAGTACTTC. The gene calls are TRBV3-1 and TRBJ2-5, with D unclear. The germline V and J ends were trimmed by 4 bases and 3 bases, with 24 bases remaining between them. The CDR3 has 18 amino acids. Looked up from germline, CDR1 is LGHDT and CDR2 is YNNKEL (reference sequence).